These T cell receptor beta chains were read from a single sample in a study of shared clonotypes between healthy human individuals. The repertoire was sequenced with immunoSEQ multiplex PCR; TCRdb's copy has only in-frame clones and lacks some. The profile shows fewer than 2.5 million clones, over 85% of them singletons. Sequenced sample: naive CD4+ T cells from PBMCs. The receptor set was obtained from a man aged 18 to 30 in good health. Some clones in this sample may be carry-over from other donors' samples. CDR3s include the opening cysteine and the closing phenylalanine or tryptophan. Each record gives: CDR3 protein, CDR3 DNA, J gene, clone size, D gene, V gene. The D gene is left open where the match is weak. Size is stated for part of the rows, as once, few or many counts, or as a class when the clone is expanded.

cdr3_aa: CAWSVRGQKETQYF
cdr3_nt: TGTGCCTGGAGTGTAAGGGGGCAAAAAGAGACCCAGTACTTC
j_call: TRBJ2-5
clone_size: .
d_call: TRBD1
v_call: TRBV30

cdr3_aa: CAWSVDASQRQAFF
cdr3_nt: TGTGCCTGGAGTGTAGACGCCAGCCAACGTCAGGCTTTCTTT
j_call: TRBJ1-1
clone_size: few
d_call: .
v_call: TRBV30

cdr3_aa: CASSLGLAGLATGELFF
cdr3_nt: TGTGCCAGCAGTTTGGGACTAGCGGGATTGGCGACCGGGGAGCTGTTTTTT
j_call: TRBJ2-2
clone_size: .
d_call: TRBD2
v_call: TRBV28

cdr3_aa: CASSFWSVNTGELFF
cdr3_nt: TGCGCCAGCAGCTTTTGGTCGGTGAACACCGGGGAGCTGTTTTTT
j_call: TRBJ2-2
clone_size: .
d_call: .
v_call: TRBV5-1

cdr3_aa: CASSYSIRVGQFF
cdr3_nt: TGTGCCAGCAGTTACTCGATACGAGTAGGGCAGTTCTTC
j_call: TRBJ2-1
clone_size: .
d_call: .
v_call: TRBV6-6

cdr3_aa: CASSILPPGQGYEQYF
cdr3_nt: TGCGCCAGCAGCATCCTCCCGCCCGGACAGGGTTACGAGCAGTACTTC
j_call: TRBJ2-7
clone_size: .
d_call: TRBD1
v_call: TRBV5-1

cdr3_aa: CASSYSGADQPQHF
cdr3_nt: TGTGCCAGCAGTTACTCGGGGGCGGATCAGCCCCAGCATTTT
j_call: TRBJ1-5
clone_size: .
d_call: .
v_call: TRBV6-5

cdr3_aa: CATSRDGGGSYNEQFF
cdr3_nt: TGTGCCACCAGCAGAGATGGTGGGGGCTCCTACAATGAGCAGTTCTTC
j_call: TRBJ2-1
clone_size: once
d_call: .
v_call: TRBV15

cdr3_aa: CASSLLTGAPGPQHF
cdr3_nt: TGTGCCAGCAGCTTACTAACAGGGGCCCCGGGGCCCCAGCATTTT
j_call: TRBJ1-5
clone_size: .
d_call: TRBD1
v_call: TRBV7-2

cdr3_aa: CASTPFSGAGRGYTF
cdr3_nt: TGTGCCAGCACTCCATTTTCGGGAGCGGGACGTGGCTACACCTTC
j_call: TRBJ1-2
clone_size: .
d_call: .
v_call: TRBV6-1

cdr3_aa: CASTPRQGGRAGANVLTF
cdr3_nt: TGTGCCAGCACCCCCCGGCAGGGTGGGCGTGCTGGGGCCAACGTCCTGACTTTC
j_call: TRBJ2-6
clone_size: .
d_call: .
v_call: TRBV27

cdr3_aa: CASSLRMNTEAFF
cdr3_nt: TGTGCCAGCAGCTTAAGGATGAACACTGAAGCTTTCTTT
j_call: TRBJ1-1
clone_size: few
d_call: .
v_call: TRBV7-3

cdr3_aa: CASSLVVTSGSYEQYF
cdr3_nt: TGTGCCAGCAGCTTAGTGGTGACTAGCGGCTCCTACGAGCAGTACTTC
j_call: TRBJ2-7
clone_size: .
d_call: TRBD2
v_call: TRBV7-2

cdr3_aa: CASSFQAGPYEQYF
cdr3_nt: TGTGCCAGCAGCTTTCAGGCGGGTCCCTACGAGCAGTACTTC
j_call: TRBJ2-7
clone_size: once
d_call: .
v_call: TRBV7-9

cdr3_aa: CASSLLRTGTNTEAFF
cdr3_nt: TGTGCCAGCAGCTTATTACGGACAGGGACGAACACTGAAGCTTTCTTT
j_call: TRBJ1-1
clone_size: .
d_call: TRBD1
v_call: TRBV7-9

cdr3_aa: CASRLQGIYSEAFF
cdr3_nt: TGTGCCAGCAGATTACAGGGGATCTATTCTGAAGCTTTCTTT
j_call: TRBJ1-1
clone_size: .
d_call: TRBD1
v_call: TRBV27

cdr3_aa: CASSPGTGYEQYF
cdr3_nt: TGTGCCAGCAGTCCGGGGACAGGCTACGAGCAGTACTTC
j_call: TRBJ2-7
clone_size: .
d_call: TRBD1
v_call: TRBV11-3

cdr3_aa: CASRPRRTGLASSDTQYF
cdr3_nt: TGTGCCAGCAGACCTCGAAGGACGGGACTAGCTTCGTCAGATACGCAGTATTTT
j_call: TRBJ2-3
clone_size: .
d_call: TRBD2
v_call: TRBV2

cdr3_aa: CASSLVTPRVGTEAFF
cdr3_nt: TGTGCCAGCAGCTTAGTCACCCCTCGGGTTGGCACTGAAGCTTTCTTT
j_call: TRBJ1-1
clone_size: .
d_call: .
v_call: TRBV7-2

cdr3_aa: CASSLPGFLTDTQYF
cdr3_nt: TGTGCCAGCAGTTTACCTGGCTTTCTCACAGATACGCAGTATTTT
j_call: TRBJ2-3
clone_size: .
d_call: .
v_call: TRBV28

cdr3_aa: CATAARNYGYTF
cdr3_nt: TGTGCCACTGCGGCCAGGAACTATGGCTACACCTTC
j_call: TRBJ1-2
clone_size: .
d_call: .
v_call: TRBV6-5

cdr3_aa: CASSLPTGTGGDTQYF
cdr3_nt: TGCGCCAGCAGCTTGCCAACCGGGACAGGGGGTGATACGCAGTATTTT
j_call: TRBJ2-3
clone_size: .
d_call: TRBD1
v_call: TRBV5-1

cdr3_aa: CASSYGLDYGYTF
cdr3_nt: TGTGCCAGCAGTTACGGCCTTGACTATGGCTACACCTTC
j_call: TRBJ1-2
clone_size: once
d_call: .
v_call: TRBV9

cdr3_aa: CASRGGGFDEQYF
cdr3_nt: TGTGCCAGCAGGGGAGGGGGATTCGACGAGCAGTACTTC
j_call: TRBJ2-7
clone_size: once
d_call: .
v_call: TRBV28